The source of this T cell receptor (beta chain) is a study of T cell responses to AZD1222 COVID-19 vaccine listed by TCRdb under 2021. Some background on the complete study: A total of 230 to 250 trial participants underwent TCR sequencing, of whom 207 received two doses of AZD1222 and roughly 25 received two doses of the MenACWY control vaccine. Trial participants were enrolled by age into subgroups of 18-55, 56-69 and 70-plus years, and around 150, 29 and 61 TCR-sequenced participants, respectively, were included in these subgroups. Summary of the overall study and its limitations: Epitopes outside the regions mutated in the B.1.351 and B.1.1.7 variants were reportedly recognized by nearly half of the unique spike-specific TCRs. Spike-specific TCR breadth and depth rose significantly after two AZD1222 doses compared with day 0 and with MenACWY recipients. Participants were mostly white British and included more females than males, and it was suggested by the authors that clonal diversity may have been underestimated. The vaccine-associated CD4 TCRs covered the entire spike protein, and the dominant responses fell in regions 160-218 and 743-854. In the small 56-69-year group, the increase in depth fell short of significance, most likely because of low power. Because no day 14 peak-response samples were available, repertoires were characterized only after the peak T cell response. Conclusions about previously exposed vaccinees are limited because only five to seven AZD1222 recipients were SARS-CoV-2 seropositive at baseline.

The time point label for this specimen denotes: about 28 days (+/-7) after the second vaccine dose. AZD1222 recipients given second doses at about 4 weeks or at about 12 weeks were pooled, since spike-specific TCR depth and breadth were not found to differ between the two schedules. Vaccinee samples were obtained from the UK trials COV001 and COV002, which included a single-blind randomized controlled phase 2/3 trial of AZD1222 (ChAdOx1 nCoV-19) in healthy adults. For TCRbeta chain sequencing, PBMC samples from trial participants were taken at day 0 and at day 28 after the second dose. The CDR3 regions of human TCRbeta chains were analyzed by immunosequencing. The source study handled its data this way. TCRs in the repertoires were compared against a reference library of SARS-CoV-2-specific TCRs that had been generated with the MIRA antigen-specificity platform. Breadth meant the fraction of unique TCRs that were SARS-CoV-2-associated, whereas depth meant the fraction of total T cells that were SARS-CoV-2-associated. Using the MIRA data, each spike-specific TCR was mapped to the spike region that the TCR reacts to and placed in a CD4 or CD8 class. Log10-transformed breadth and depth values were compared by one-way ANOVA with Sidak's multiple comparisons tests. The clones in this table, taken by TCRdb from immuneACCESS, are in-frame only. Not every clone is retained; where verified, under half of the shortfall comes from an unresolved V gene, and the cause of the rest is unknown. The V and J calls and clone size are taken from that table; D and trimming were inferred from the DNA. Within this sample are 70,000 to 95,000 clones, with 85% to 90% of them counted one time only. Clones ranked in the top ten supply 5.5% to 6% of the sample.

A remark on this clone: Its antigen remains unidentified. It has no much larger one-base neighbor in the sample; base qualities were not kept.

The CDR3 covers 14 residues, taking in both the cysteine and the phenylalanine. CDR3 DNA only is kept here, 42 bases in frame from base 1. The germline V gene yields SGHRS for CDR1 and YFSETQ for CDR2. The trim is 0 bases for V and 0 bases for J, with a gap of 6 bases between the germline ends. The sample here was peripheral blood, taken 28 days after the second AZD1222 dose. Here the chain combines TRBV5-1 and TRBJ1-1; 5 matching bases give a weak D call of TRBD1. This clonotype was obtained from an adult who received the AZD1222 COVID-19 vaccine. Here the CDR3 is given as CASSLGQMNTEAFF. The bases read TGCGCCAGCAGCTTGGGACAGATGAACACTGAAGCTTTCTTT.